Given below is one T cell receptor (beta chain) in context. Its matching antigen is unknown. The PCR made use of 60 Vbeta and 13 Jbeta primers. Generated by immunoSEQ multiplex PCR, the TCRdb table keeps only in-frame clones and is missing some. The table records 150,000 to 200,000 clones, about 79% of them present only once. The sample originates from a study of cytomegalovirus exposure and HLA in healthy donors. Study-wide results and caveats: The study recorded 150 to 200 TCR beta chains that were cytomegalovirus-associated.

Each donor's status was that of a healthy bone marrow donor. This receptor was obtained from a man between 50 and 59 years old in good health and CMV-seropositive. The sample taken for sequencing was PBMCs.

CDR3 protein: CASSPYGRGAGGYTF. CDR3 nucleotides: TGTGCCAGCAGCCCCTATGGACGGGGAGCCGGTGGCTACACCTTC. The chain couples TRBV5-6 to TRBJ1-2; D is unresolved. The CDR3 consists of 15 residues. Germline CDR1 is SGHDT and CDR2 is YYEEEE. V was clipped by 4 bases and J by 7 bases, with 20 bases between them.